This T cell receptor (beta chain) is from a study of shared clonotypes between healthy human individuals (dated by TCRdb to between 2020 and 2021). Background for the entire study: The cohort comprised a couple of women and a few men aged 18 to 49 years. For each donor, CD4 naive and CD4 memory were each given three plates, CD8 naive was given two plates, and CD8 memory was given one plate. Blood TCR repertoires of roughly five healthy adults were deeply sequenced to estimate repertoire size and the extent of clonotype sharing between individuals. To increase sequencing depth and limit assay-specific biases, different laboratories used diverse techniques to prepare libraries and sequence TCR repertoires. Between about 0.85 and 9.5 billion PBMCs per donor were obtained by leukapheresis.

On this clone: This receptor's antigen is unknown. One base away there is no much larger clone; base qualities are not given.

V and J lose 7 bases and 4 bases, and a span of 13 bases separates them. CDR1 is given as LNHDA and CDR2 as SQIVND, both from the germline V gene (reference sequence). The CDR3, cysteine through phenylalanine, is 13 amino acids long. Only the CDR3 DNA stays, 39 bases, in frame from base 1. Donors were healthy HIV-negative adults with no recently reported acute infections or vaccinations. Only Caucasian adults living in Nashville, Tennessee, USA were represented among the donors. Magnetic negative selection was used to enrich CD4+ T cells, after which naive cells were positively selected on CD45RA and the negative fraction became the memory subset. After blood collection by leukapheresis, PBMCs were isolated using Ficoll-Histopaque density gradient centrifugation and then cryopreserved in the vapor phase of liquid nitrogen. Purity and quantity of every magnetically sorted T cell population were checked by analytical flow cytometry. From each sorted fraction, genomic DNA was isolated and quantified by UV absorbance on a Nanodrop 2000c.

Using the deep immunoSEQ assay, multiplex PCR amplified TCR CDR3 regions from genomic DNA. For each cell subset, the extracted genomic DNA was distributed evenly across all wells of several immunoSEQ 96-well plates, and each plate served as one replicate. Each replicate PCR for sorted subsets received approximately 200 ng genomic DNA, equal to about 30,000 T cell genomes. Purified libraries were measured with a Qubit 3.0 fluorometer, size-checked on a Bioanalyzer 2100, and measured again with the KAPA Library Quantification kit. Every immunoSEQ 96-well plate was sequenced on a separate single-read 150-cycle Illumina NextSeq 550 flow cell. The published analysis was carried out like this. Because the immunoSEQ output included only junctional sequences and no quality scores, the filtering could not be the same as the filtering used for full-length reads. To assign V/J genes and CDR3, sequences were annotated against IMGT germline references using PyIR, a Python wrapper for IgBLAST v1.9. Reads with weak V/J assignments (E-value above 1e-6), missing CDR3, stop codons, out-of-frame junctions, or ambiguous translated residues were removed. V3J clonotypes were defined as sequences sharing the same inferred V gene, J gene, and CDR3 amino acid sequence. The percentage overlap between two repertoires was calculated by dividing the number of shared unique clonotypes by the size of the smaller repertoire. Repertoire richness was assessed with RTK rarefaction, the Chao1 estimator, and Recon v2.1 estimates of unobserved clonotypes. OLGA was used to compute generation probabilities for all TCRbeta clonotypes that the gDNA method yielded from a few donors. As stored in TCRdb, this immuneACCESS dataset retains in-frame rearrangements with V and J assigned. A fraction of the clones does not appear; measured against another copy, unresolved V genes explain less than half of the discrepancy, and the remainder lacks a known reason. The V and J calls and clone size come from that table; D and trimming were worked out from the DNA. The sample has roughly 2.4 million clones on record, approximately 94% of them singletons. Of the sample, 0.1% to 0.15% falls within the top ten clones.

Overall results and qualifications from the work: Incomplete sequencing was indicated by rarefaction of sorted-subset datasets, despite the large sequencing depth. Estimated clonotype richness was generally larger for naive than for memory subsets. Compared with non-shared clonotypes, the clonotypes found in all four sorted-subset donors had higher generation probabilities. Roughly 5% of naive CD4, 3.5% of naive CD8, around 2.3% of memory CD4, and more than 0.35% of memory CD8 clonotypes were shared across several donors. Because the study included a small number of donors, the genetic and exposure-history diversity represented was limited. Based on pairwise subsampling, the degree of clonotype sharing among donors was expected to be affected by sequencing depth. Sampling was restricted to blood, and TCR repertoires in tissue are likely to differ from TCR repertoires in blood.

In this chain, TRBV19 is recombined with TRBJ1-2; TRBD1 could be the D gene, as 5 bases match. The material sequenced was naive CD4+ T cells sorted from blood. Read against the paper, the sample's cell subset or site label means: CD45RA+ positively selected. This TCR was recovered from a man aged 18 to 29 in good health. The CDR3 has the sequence CASTPTVFYGYTF. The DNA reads TGTGCCAGTACACCGACAGTGTTCTATGGCTACACCTTC. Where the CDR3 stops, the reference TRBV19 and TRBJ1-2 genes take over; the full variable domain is DGGITQSPKYLFRKEGQNVTLSCEQNLNHDAMYWYRQDPGQGLRLIYYSQIVNDFQKGDIAEGYSVSREKKESFPLTVTSAQKNPTAFYLCASTPTVFYGYTFGSGTRLTVV.